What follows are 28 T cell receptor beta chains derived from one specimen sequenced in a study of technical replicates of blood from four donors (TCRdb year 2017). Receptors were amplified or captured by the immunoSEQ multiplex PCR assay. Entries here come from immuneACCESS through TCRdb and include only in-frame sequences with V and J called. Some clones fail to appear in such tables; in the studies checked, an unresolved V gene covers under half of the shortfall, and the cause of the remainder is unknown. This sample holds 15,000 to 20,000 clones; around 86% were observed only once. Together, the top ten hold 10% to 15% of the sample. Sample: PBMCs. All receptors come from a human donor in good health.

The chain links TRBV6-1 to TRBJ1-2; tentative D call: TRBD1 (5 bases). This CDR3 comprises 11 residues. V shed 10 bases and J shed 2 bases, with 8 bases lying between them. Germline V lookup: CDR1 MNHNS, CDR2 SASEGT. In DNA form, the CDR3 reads TGTGCCACGGGGGGAAACTATGGCTACACCTTC. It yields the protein CATGGNYGYTF.

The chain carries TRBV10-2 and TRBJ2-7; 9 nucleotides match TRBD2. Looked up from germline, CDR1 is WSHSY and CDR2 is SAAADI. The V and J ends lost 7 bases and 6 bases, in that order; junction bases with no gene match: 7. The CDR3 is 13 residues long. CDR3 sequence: CASIKAGGIEQYF. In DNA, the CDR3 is TGCGCCAGCATCAAAGCGGGGGGAATCGAGCAGTACTTC.

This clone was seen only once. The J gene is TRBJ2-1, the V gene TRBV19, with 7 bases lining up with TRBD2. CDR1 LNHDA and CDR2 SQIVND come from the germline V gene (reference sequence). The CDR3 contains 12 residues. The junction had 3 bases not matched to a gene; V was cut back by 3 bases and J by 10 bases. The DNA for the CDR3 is TGTGCCAGTAGTATCTTCGGGGGGGAGCAGTTCTTC. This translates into CASSIFGGEQFF.

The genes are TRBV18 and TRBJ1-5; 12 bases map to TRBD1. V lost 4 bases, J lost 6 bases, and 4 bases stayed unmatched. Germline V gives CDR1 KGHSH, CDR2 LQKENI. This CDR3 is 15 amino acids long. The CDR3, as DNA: TGTGCCAGCTCACAAGGGACAGGGGGCTCTCAGCCCCAGCATTTT. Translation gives CASSQGTGGSQPQHF.

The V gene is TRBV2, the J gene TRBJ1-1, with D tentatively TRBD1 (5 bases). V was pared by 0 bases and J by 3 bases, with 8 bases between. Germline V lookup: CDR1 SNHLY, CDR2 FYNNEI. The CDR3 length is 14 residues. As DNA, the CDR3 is TGTGCCAGCAGTGAAGCCGGGGGATACACTGAAGCTTTCTTT. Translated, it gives CASSEAGGYTEAFF.

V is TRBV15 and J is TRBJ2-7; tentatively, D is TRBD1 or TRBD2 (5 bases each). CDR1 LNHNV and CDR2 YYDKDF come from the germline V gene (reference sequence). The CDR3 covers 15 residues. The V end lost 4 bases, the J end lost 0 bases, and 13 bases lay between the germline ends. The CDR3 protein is CATSIEGPLSYEQYF. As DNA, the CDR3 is TGTGCCACCAGCATAGAGGGGCCTCTCTCCTACGAGCAGTACTTC.

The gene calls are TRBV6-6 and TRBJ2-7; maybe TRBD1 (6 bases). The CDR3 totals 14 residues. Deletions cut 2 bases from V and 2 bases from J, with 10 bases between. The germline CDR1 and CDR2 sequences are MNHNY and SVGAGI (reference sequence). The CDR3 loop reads CASSYVQGAYEQYF. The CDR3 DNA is TGTGCCAGCAGTTACGTACAGGGTGCCTACGAGCAGTACTTC.

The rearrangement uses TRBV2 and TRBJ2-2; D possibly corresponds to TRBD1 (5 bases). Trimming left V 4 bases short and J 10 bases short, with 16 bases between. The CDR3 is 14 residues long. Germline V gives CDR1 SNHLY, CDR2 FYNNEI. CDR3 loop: CASSATARAAELFF. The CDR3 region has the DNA TGTGCCAGCAGTGCGACAGCTAGGGCTGCGGAGCTGTTTTTT.

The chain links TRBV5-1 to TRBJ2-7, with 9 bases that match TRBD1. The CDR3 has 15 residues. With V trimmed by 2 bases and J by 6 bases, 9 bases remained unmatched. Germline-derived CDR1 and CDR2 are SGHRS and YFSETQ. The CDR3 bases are TGCGCCAGCAGCTTTGGGGACAGGGACCATCGCGAGCAGTACTTC. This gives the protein CASSFGDRDHREQYF.

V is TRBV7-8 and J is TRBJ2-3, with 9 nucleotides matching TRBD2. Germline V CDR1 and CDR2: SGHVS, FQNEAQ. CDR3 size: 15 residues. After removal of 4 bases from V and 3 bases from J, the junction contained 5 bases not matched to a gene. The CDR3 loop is CASSWPGLATDTQYF. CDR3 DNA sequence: TGTGCCAGCAGCTGGCCGGGACTAGCTACAGATACGCAGTATTTT.

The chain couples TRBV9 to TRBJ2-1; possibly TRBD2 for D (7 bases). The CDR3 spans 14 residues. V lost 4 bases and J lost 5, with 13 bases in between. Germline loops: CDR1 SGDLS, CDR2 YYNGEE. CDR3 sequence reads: CASSLGGTNNEQFF. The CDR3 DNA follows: TGTGCCAGCAGCCTAGGGGGGACTAACAATGAGCAGTTCTTC. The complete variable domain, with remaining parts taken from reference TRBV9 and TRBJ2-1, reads DSGVTQTPKHLITATGQRVTLRCSPRSGDLSVYWYQQSLDQGLQFLIQYYNGEERAKGNILERFSAQQFPDLHSELNLSSLELGDSALYFCASSLGGTNNEQFFGPGTRLTVL.

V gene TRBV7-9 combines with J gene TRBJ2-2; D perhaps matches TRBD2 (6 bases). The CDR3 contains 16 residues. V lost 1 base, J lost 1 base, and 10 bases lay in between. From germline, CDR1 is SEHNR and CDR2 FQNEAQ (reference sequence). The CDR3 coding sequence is TGTGCCAGCAGCTTAGGTGGTAGCGGGAACACCGGGGAGCTGTTTTTT. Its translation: CASSLGGSGNTGELFF.

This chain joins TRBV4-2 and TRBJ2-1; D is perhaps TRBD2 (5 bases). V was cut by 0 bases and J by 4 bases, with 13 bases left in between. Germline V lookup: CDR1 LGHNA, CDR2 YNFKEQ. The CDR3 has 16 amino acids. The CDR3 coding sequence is TGTGCCAGCAGCCAAGATGTGAGGGAGCGGTACAATGAGCAGTTCTTC. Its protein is CASSQDVRERYNEQFF.

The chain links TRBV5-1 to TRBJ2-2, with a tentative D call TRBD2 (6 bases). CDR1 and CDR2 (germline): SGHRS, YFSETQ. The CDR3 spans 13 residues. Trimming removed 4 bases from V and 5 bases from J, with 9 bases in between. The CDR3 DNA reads TGCGCCAGCAGCACAAGCGGGACCGGGGAGCTGTTTTTT. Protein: CASSTSGTGELFF.

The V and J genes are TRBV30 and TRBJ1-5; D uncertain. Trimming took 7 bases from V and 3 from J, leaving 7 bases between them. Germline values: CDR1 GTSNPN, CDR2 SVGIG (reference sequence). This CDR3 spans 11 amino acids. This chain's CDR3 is CASIFNQPQHF. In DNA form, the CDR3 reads TGTGCCTCTATCTTCAATCAGCCCCAGCATTTT.

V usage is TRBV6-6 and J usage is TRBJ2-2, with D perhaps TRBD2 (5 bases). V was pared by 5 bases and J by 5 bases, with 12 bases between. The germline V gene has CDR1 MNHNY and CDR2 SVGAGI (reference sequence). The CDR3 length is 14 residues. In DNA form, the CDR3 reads TGTGCCAGCAGTAGTACTAGTACGACCGGGGAGCTGTTTTTT. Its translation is CASSSTSTTGELFF.

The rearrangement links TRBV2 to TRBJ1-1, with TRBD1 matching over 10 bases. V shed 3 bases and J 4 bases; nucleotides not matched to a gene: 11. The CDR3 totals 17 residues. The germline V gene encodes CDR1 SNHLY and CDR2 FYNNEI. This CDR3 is CASSEFGTGVWGTEAFF. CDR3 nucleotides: TGTGCCAGCAGTGAGTTCGGGACAGGGGTTTGGGGCACTGAAGCTTTCTTT.

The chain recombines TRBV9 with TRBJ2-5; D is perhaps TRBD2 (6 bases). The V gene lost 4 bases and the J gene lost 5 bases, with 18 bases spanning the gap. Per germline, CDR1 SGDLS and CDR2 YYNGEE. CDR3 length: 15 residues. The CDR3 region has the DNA TGTGCCAGCAGCAAGGGAGGATCTACGCAGGAGACCCAGTACTTC. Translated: CASSKGGSTQETQYF.

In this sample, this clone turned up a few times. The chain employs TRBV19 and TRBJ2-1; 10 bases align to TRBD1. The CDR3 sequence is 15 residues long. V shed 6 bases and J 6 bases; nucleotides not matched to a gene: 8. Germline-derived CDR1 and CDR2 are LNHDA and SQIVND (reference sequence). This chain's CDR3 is CASSNRDRGFNEQFF. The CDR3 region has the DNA TGTGCCAGTAGCAACCGGGACAGGGGTTTCAATGAGCAGTTCTTC.

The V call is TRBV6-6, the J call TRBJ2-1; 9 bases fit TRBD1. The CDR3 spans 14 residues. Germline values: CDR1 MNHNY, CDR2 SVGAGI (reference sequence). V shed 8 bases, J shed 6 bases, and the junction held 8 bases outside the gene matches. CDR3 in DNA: TGTGCCAGCGGCTGGGACAGGGCCGGCAATGAGCAGTTCTTC. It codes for CASGWDRAGNEQFF.

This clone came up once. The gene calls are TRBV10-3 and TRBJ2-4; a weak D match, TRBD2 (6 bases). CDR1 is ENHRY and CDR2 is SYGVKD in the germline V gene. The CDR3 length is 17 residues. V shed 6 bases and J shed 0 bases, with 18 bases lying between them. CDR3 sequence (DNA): TGTGCCATCAGCCACGAGATCGGACTAACAGCCAAAAACATTCAGTACTTC. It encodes CAISHEIGLTAKNIQYF.

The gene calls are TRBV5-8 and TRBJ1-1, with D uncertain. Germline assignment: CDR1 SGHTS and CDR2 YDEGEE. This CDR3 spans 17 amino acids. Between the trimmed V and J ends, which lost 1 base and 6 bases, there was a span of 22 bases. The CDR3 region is CASSLTYKYGGSPEAFF. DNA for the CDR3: TGTGCCAGCAGCTTGACCTACAAGTATGGAGGCAGCCCTGAAGCTTTCTTT.

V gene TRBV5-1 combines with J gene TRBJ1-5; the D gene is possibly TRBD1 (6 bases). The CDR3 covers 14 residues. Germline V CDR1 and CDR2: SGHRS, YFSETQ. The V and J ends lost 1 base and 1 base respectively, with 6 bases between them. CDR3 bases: TGCGCCAGCAGCTTGACAGGGAGCAATCAGCCCCAGCATTTT. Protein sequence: CASSLTGSNQPQHF.

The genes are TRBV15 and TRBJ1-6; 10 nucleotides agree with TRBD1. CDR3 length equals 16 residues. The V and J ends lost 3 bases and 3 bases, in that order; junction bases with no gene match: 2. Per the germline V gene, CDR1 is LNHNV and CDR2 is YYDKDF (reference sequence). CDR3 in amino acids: CATSSGTGVYNSPLHF. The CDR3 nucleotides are TGTGCCACCAGCAGCGGGACAGGGGTCTATAATTCACCCCTCCACTTT.

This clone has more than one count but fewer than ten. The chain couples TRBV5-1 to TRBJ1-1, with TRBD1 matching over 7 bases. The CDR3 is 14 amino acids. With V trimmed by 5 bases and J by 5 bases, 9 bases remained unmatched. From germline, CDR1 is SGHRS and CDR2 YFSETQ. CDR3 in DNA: TGCGCCAGCAGACTTCAGGGGGATGAGACTGAAGCTTTCTTT. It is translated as CASRLQGDETEAFF.

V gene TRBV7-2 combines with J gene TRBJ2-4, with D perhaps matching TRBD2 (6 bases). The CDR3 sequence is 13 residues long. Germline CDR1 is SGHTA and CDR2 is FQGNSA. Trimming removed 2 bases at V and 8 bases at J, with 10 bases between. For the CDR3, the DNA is TGTGCCAGCAGCTTAACTGGGGAGGACATTCAGTACTTC. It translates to CASSLTGEDIQYF.

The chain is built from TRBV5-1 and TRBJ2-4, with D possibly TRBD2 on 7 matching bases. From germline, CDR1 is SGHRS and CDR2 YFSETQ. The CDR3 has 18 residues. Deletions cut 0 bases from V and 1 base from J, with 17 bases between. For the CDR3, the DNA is TGCGCCAGCAGCTTGGAGGGGGGGCTGGATACGGCCAAAAACATTCAGTACTTC. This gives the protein CASSLEGGLDTAKNIQYF.

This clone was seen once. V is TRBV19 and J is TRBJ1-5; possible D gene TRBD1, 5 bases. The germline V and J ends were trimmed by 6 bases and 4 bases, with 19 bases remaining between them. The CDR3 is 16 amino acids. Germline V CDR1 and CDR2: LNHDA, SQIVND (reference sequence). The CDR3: CASSVWGGRANQPQHF. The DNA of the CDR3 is TGTGCCAGTAGCGTTTGGGGGGGACGGGCTAATCAGCCCCAGCATTTT.